The clone carrying this T cell receptor (beta chain) was detected a few times. Antigen specificity is unknown. 5'RACE primed from the constant segment yielded TCR alpha and TCR beta cDNA libraries bearing sample barcodes and UMIs. TCRdb recomputed calls from the 5' RACE reads with MiXCR, one row per CDR3 protein. The repertoire includes under 200,000 distinct CDR3 sequences, roughly a third of them detected once, and approximately 12% sits in the top ten. The sample comes from a study of T-cell memory formation after mild COVID-19. Study-wide results and caveats: Still unconfirmed is whether the second-wave clones peaking on day 37 recognized SARS-CoV-2. Contracting CD8+ clones were enriched in EMRA, CD4+ mainly in CM and EM. Clones contracting day 15 to 85 were balanced CD4/CD8; later expanders leaned CD4+.

The length of the CDR3 is 13 residues. Deletions cut 3 bases from V and 2 bases from J, with 7 bases between. The sequence derives from an adult woman who had mild COVID-19 (a few samples of this study predate the infection). Cell type and time point are not known. Sequenced input: PBMCs or a T cell subset sorted from them (not recorded which). The chain recombines TRBV12-3 or TRBV12-4 with TRBJ1-1; D not certain. This CDR3 is CASSFGRNTEAFF. The CDR3 DNA sequence: TGTGCCAGCAGTTTTGGCCGAAACACTGAAGCTTTCTTT.